Listed here are 32 T cell receptor beta chains from one sample, sequenced in a study of T-cell memory formation after mild COVID-19. TCRdb independently ran MiXCR on the 5' RACE reads; one entry per CDR3 protein. The sample shows roughly 150,000 distinct CDR3 sequences, approximately 15% of them seen only once. Source material: PBMCs or a T cell subset sorted from them (not recorded which). The receptor source for this set is an adult woman who had mild COVID-19 (a few samples of this study predate the infection). Cell type and time point are not known.

The chain combines TRBV5-4 with TRBJ2-1; TRBD2 matches 7 bases. Germline CDR1 SGHNT, CDR2 YYREEE (reference sequence). CDR3 length: 15 residues. V lost 2 bases and J lost 5; bases outside the gene matches: 7. CDR3 nucleotide sequence: TGTGCCAGCAGCTTTGCGGGAGCTAAAGACAATGAGCAGTTCTTC. Translated: CASSFAGAKDNEQFF.

This clonotype was counted between two and nine times. The V gene is TRBV7-2, the J gene TRBJ2-1, with 8 nucleotides matching TRBD2. Germline V gives CDR1 SGHTA, CDR2 FQGNSA. The J segment lost 6 bases and the V segment lost 5 bases, leaving 6 bases of the junction unmatched. The CDR3 has 14 residues. The CDR3 sequence is CASSPSGSINEQFF. CDR3 coding DNA: TGTGCCAGCAGCCCAAGCGGGAGTATCAATGAGCAGTTCTTC.

This clonotype was recorded once. This rearrangement joins TRBV4-2 to TRBJ1-4; perhaps TRBD1 as D (5 bases). The germline gives CDR1 LGHNA, CDR2 YNFKEQ. The CDR3 covers 12 residues. With 4 bases removed from V and 13 bases from J, the gap between germline ends came to 13 bases. The CDR3 sequence is CASSLAGEGLFF. The CDR3 DNA reads TGTGCCAGCAGCCTAGCGGGGGAAGGACTGTTTTTT.

This clonotype showed up just a few times. An end of the junction does not agree with germline; a read error may underlie this. The J gene is TRBJ2-3, the V gene TRBV13; D is uncertain. The CDR3 covers 13 residues. Germline V lookup: CDR1 PRHDT, CDR2 FYEKMQ (reference sequence). The CDR3 here is CASSFPSRDTQYF. The CDR3 DNA follows: TGTGCCAGCAGCTTCCCGAGCAGAGATACGCAGTATTTT.

This clonotype has only a few counts. The V and J genes are TRBV6-5 and TRBJ2-1, with 9 bases aligning to TRBD2. The CDR3 extends over 15 amino acids. With V trimmed by 6 bases and J by 3 bases, 6 bases remained unmatched. CDR1 is MNHEY, CDR2 SVGAGI, per germline. The CDR3 DNA reads as TGTGCCAGCAGACCCGGGACTAGCAGCTACAATGAGCAGTTCTTC. It is translated as CASRPGTSSYNEQFF.

The V and J genes are TRBV9 and TRBJ2-1, with D possibly being TRBD2 (6 bases). The V gene lost 4 bases and the J gene lost 5 bases, with 16 bases spanning the gap. Germline CDR1 reads SGDLS; CDR2 reads YYNGEE. This CDR3 comprises 15 residues. The CDR3 is CASSPPRDPNNEQFF. CDR3 nucleotides: TGTGCCAGCAGCCCACCGCGGGACCCTAACAATGAGCAGTTCTTC.

This clonotype has a handful of counts. The chain carries TRBV11-2 and TRBJ2-1; D gene ambiguous. The germline CDR1 and CDR2 sequences are SGHAT and FQNNGV. With 5 bases removed from V and 16 bases from J, the gap between germline ends came to 18 bases. The CDR3 loop spans 12 amino acids. In DNA form, the CDR3 reads TGTGCCAGCAGCCCGGGCCTGGCTATGCGATTCTTC. This sequence encodes CASSPGLAMRFF.

Only a few counts were recorded for this clonotype. The chain is built from TRBV4-1 and TRBJ2-7, with a weak D call TRBD1 (5 bases). CDR1 is MGHRA and CDR2 is YSYEKL in the germline V gene. CDR3 length equals 16 residues. Trimming removed 0 bases at V and 6 bases at J, with 18 bases between. The CDR3 loop is CASSQETGRAGAEQYF. The CDR3 bases are TGCGCCAGCAGCCAAGAAACTGGCAGGGCAGGAGCCGAGCAGTACTTC.

V and J are TRBV7-9 and TRBJ2-7; 8 positions agree with TRBD2. V trimming: 4 bases; J trimming: 5 bases; junction bases outside the gene matches: 13. The germline CDR1 and CDR2 sequences are SEHNR and FQNEAQ (reference sequence). The CDR3 is 16 amino acids. CDR3 in amino acids: CASSSPSAGDMNEQYF. The CDR3 region has the DNA TGTGCCAGCAGCTCCCCTTCAGCGGGAGATATGAACGAGCAGTACTTC.

Notes on this clonotype: At one of its ends the junction is not consistent with the germline gene, which may arise from a read error. The J gene is TRBJ2-3, the V gene TRBV3-1, with TRBD2 matching 8 bases. Looked up from germline, CDR1 is LGHDT and CDR2 is YNNKEL (reference sequence). This CDR3 comprises 18 residues. CDR3 nucleotide sequence: TGTGCCAGCAGACAAGGGGTGGCAGCGGGGGAGTTCACAGATACGCAGTATTTT. This encodes CASRQGVAAGEFTDTQYF.

In this sample, this clonotype turned up a few times. The chain links TRBV12-3 or TRBV12-4 to TRBJ2-1, with 8 bases matching TRBD2. J was trimmed by 7 bases and V by 5 bases; bases with no gene match: 7. There are 14 residues in the CDR3. The CDR3 reads CASSPYGGGNEQFF. CDR3 nucleotide sequence: TGTGCCAGCAGTCCTTACGGGGGGGGAAATGAGCAGTTCTTC.

The V and J genes are TRBV9 and TRBJ2-1, with a possible D match to TRBD2 (5 bases). Trimming removed 2 bases from V and 5 bases from J, with 17 bases in between. The CDR3 has 16 amino acids. CDR1 and CDR2 from the germline V gene are SGDLS and YYNGEE. The DNA of the CDR3 is TGTGCCAGCAGCGTCGTAGCGAACCGCTTGGACAATGAGCAGTTCTTC. Protein: CASSVVANRLDNEQFF.

This clonotype occurred a few times. V gene TRBV5-5 combines with J gene TRBJ2-7; D is unresolved. The CDR3 extends over 13 amino acids. Deletions cut 1 base from V and 4 bases from J, with 9 bases between. Germline CDR1 SGHKS, CDR2 YYEKEE (reference sequence). In DNA, the CDR3 is TGTGCCAGCAGCTTGCACAGAACATACGAGCAGTACTTC. Amino acid sequence: CASSLHRTYEQYF.

This clonotype showed up just a few times. The chain recombines TRBV10-3 with TRBJ2-2; a possible D gene is TRBD2 (6 bases). The germline V and J ends were trimmed by 6 bases and 2 bases, with 13 bases remaining between them. The V gene's germline CDR1 is ENHRY and CDR2 SYGVKD. CDR3 length: 15 amino acids. CDR3: CAISPSGPNTGELFF. CDR3 DNA: TGTGCCATCAGCCCCAGCGGGCCTAACACCGGGGAGCTGTTTTTT.

J is TRBJ1-1 and V is TRBV4-1; a possible D gene is TRBD1 (5 bases). Trimming took off 0 bases at V and 8 bases at J, with 7 bases between the two ends. This CDR3 has 12 amino acids. Per the germline V gene, CDR1 is MGHRA and CDR2 is YSYEKL. DNA of the CDR3: TGCGCCAGCAGCCAAGATCGGGGGGAAGCTTTCTTT. Translation gives CASSQDRGEAFF.

This clonotype was observed a handful of times. Here the CDR3 reads CASSVAGQGTGELFF. As DNA, the CDR3 is TGTGCCAGCAGCGTAGCGGGTCAGGGGACCGGGGAGCTGTTTTTT. V gene TRBV9 combines with J gene TRBJ2-2, with D possibly TRBD1 on 6 matching bases. Germline CDR1 is SGDLS and CDR2 is YYNGEE. Trimming took 0 bases from V and 5 from J, leaving 11 bases between them. This CDR3 has 15 amino acids.

The gene calls are TRBV29-1 and TRBJ1-2; D is unresolved. The CDR3 consists of 13 residues. V was pared by 7 bases and J by 0 bases, with 12 bases between. CDR1 SQVTM and CDR2 ANQGSEA come from the germline V gene. The CDR3: CSARTGANYGYTF. The CDR3 nucleotides are TGCAGCGCTCGGACGGGAGCTAACTATGGCTACACCTTC.

Many counts were recorded for this clonotype. The rearrangement links TRBV5-1 to TRBJ2-3; the match to TRBD2 covers 11 bases. This CDR3 region has 16 residues. J lost 3 bases, V lost 2 bases, and 5 bases had no gene match. Looked up from germline, CDR1 is SGHRS and CDR2 is YFSETQ. For the CDR3, the DNA is TGCGCCAGCAGCTTTTCTAGCGGGAGGATTACAGATACGCAGTATTTT. As protein: CASSFSSGRITDTQYF.

The CDR3 bases are TGTGCCAGCAGTATGCCGACCTTACCCTACAATGAGCAGTTCTTC. This translates into CASSMPTLPYNEQFF. This chain links TRBV6-2 or TRBV6-3 with TRBJ2-1; D ambiguous. CDR3 length equals 15 residues. V shed 5 bases and J shed 2 bases, with 13 bases lying between them. From germline, CDR1 is MNHEY and CDR2 SVGEGT.

This clonotype was seen more than once but under ten times. J is TRBJ2-1 and V is TRBV20-1; 7 bases are shared with TRBD1. Germline V gene lookup returns CDR1 DFQATT and CDR2 SNEGSKA (reference sequence). CDR3 length: 12 residues. Losses at the gene ends were 6 bases for V and 5 bases for J; bases not matched to a gene: 4. The CDR3 spells CSANRGDNEQFF. The CDR3 DNA reads TGCAGTGCCAACAGGGGCGACAATGAGCAGTTCTTC.

The gene calls are TRBV25-1 and TRBJ1-2, with D tentatively TRBD1 (6 bases). This CDR3 has 13 residues. Trimming took off 1 base at V and 8 bases at J, with 11 bases between the two ends. CDR1 MGHDK and CDR2 SYGVNS come from the germline V gene. CDR3 in amino acids: CASSELKGHGYTF. The CDR3 nucleotides are TGTGCCAGCAGTGAATTAAAGGGACACGGCTACACCTTC.

In its sample, this clonotype was seen many times. The chain employs TRBV5-1 and TRBJ2-7; D tentatively fits TRBD1 or TRBD2 (5 bases each). There are 12 residues in the CDR3. CDR1 and CDR2 (germline): SGHRS, YFSETQ. Deletions cut 9 bases from V and 0 bases from J, with 10 bases between. The CDR3, as DNA: TGCGCCACCAGAGGGGACTCCTACGAGCAGTACTTC. It encodes CATRGDSYEQYF.

This clonotype has just a few counts. The gene calls are TRBV5-5 and TRBJ2-2; 12 bases match TRBD2. The CDR3 totals 15 residues. The germline V gene has CDR1 SGHKS and CDR2 YYEKEE (reference sequence). Germline trimming cut 5 bases from V and 6 bases from J; bases unmatched to any gene: 5. This chain's CDR3 is CASSLTSGSSGELFF. The CDR3 DNA sequence: TGTGCCAGCAGTCTGACTAGCGGGAGTTCCGGGGAGCTGTTTTTT.

This chain links TRBV7-2 with TRBJ2-3, with TRBD2 matching 7 bases. The CDR3 contains 13 residues. CDR1 is SGHTA, CDR2 FQGNSA, per germline. V was clipped by 8 bases and J by 2 bases; unmatched bases: 4. This chain's CDR3 is CASALADTDTQYF. The CDR3 DNA reads as TGTGCCAGCGCCCTAGCGGACACAGATACGCAGTATTTT.

The chain is built from TRBV15 and TRBJ2-1, with D perhaps matching TRBD2 (5 bases). The CDR3 loop spans 15 amino acids. Trimming left V 0 bases short and J 6 bases short, with 12 bases between. Germline assignment: CDR1 LNHNV and CDR2 YYDKDF (reference sequence). CDR3 in amino acids: CATSRDRTGFNEQFF. In DNA form, the CDR3 reads TGTGCCACCAGCAGAGACCGAACGGGGTTCAATGAGCAGTTCTTC. Drawing the rest from reference TRBV15 and TRBJ2-1, the complete variable domain is DAMVIQNPRYQVTQFGKPVTLSCSQTLNHNVMYWYQQKSSQAPKLLFHYYDKDFNNEADTPDNFQSRRPNTSFCFLDIRSPGLGDTAMYLCATSRDRTGFNEQFFGPGTRLTVL.

The chain combines TRBV5-1 with TRBJ2-5; no reliable D call. The CDR3 is made up of 15 amino acids. Trimming took off 1 base at V and 0 bases at J, with 10 bases between the two ends. Germline V gene sequence: CDR1 SGHRS, CDR2 YFSETQ. The CDR3 nucleotides are TGCGCCAGCAGCTTGTCCGGGTTGTACCAAGAGACCCAGTACTTC. Its translation: CASSLSGLYQETQYF.

This clonotype turned up a few times. The CDR3 loop reads CASSYFVEEQFF. CDR3 sequence (DNA): TGTGCCAGCAGTTACTTTGTAGAGGAGCAGTTCTTC. The chain employs TRBV12-3 or TRBV12-4 and TRBJ2-1; D is ambiguous. This CDR3 comprises 12 residues. V was shortened by 4 bases and J by 10 bases, with 11 bases between the two germline ends.

This clonotype has a count of ten or more. This chain connects TRBV27 to TRBJ2-3; D not certain. Germline assignment: CDR1 MNHEY and CDR2 SMNVEV (reference sequence). Trimming took off 8 bases at V and 2 bases at J, with 11 bases between the two ends. This CDR3 is 13 amino acids long. The CDR3 reads CASSVGNTDTQYF. The DNA of the CDR3 is TGTGCCAGCTCGGTGGGGAACACAGATACGCAGTATTTT.

The chain carries TRBV29-1 and TRBJ2-1; possible D gene TRBD1, 5 bases. The germline gives CDR1 SQVTM, CDR2 ANQGSEA. The CDR3 extends over 13 amino acids. The V end was cut by 5 bases, the J end by 5 bases, with 13 bases between. CDR3 coding DNA: TGCAGCGTTCGACAGATACTCAACAATGAGCAGTTCTTC. It codes for CSVRQILNNEQFF.

This rearrangement joins TRBV29-1 to TRBJ2-7; D is unclear. This CDR3 contains 12 residues. CDR1 and CDR2 (germline): SQVTM, ANQGSEA. Trimming removed 4 bases at V and 2 bases at J, with 9 bases between. CDR3 region: CSVVSSAYEQYF. The CDR3 DNA follows: TGCAGCGTTGTCTCCAGTGCCTACGAGCAGTACTTC.

J is TRBJ2-3 and V is TRBV24-1; D is unclear. Between the trimmed V and J ends, which lost 7 bases and 0 bases, there was a span of 13 bases. Germline CDR1 is KGHDR and CDR2 is SFDVKD. The CDR3 sequence is 15 residues long. The CDR3 DNA reads TGTGCCACCAGAAGTGGATACCTAAGCACAGATACGCAGTATTTT. As protein: CATRSGYLSTDTQYF.

This clonotype is large in the sample. V usage is TRBV7-3 and J usage is TRBJ2-1; D possibly corresponds to TRBD2 (5 bases). The germline gives CDR1 SGHTA, CDR2 FQGTGA. The CDR3 spans 17 residues. The V gene lost 2 bases and the J gene lost 5 bases, with 19 bases spanning the gap. CDR3 region: CASSLGSPVGRNNEQFF. The CDR3 nucleotides read TGTGCCAGCAGCTTAGGGAGCCCCGTTGGTAGGAACAATGAGCAGTTCTTC.